This TCR beta chain was documented in a study of control samples from healthy donors and cancer patients. The data were produced by immunoSEQ multiplex PCR, yet TCRdb's version contains in-frame clones alone and is incomplete. The table lists 150,000 or so clones, around 90% of them singletons, with 0.68% in the top ten. The CDR3 loop spans 16 amino acids. V was pared by 3 bases and J by 3 bases, with 15 bases between. Germline CDR1 MNHEY, CDR2 SMNVEV (reference sequence). The rearrangement joins TRBV27 to TRBJ2-1; weak D call: TRBD2 (6 bases). The source of this sequence is a woman in her thirties in good health. The sequenced sample was blood. CDR3 residues: CASSFVSGALYNEQFF. As DNA, the CDR3 is TGTGCCAGCAGTTTCGTTAGCGGAGCACTCTACAATGAGCAGTTCTTC.